These T cell receptor beta chains were read from a single sample in a study of blood T cell repertoires in COVID-19. Here immunoSEQ multiplex PCR was the method, and the copy in TCRdb shows in-frame clones only, minus some. The top ten clones hold 2.4% of a sample with 250,000 to 350,000 clones, approximately 90% of them seen once. Sample: PBMCs or T cells enriched from blood (not recorded which). These receptors were obtained from a woman between 18 and 29 years old who had recovered from COVID-19. Both conserved end residues are part of each CDR3.

v_call	j_call	cdr3_aa
TRBV7-8	TRBJ1-6	CASSPRDRVSPLHF
TRBV19	TRBJ1-1	CARPGGSHPTGDLGAEAFF
TRBV28	TRBJ1-1	CASSTRQAGEAFF
TRBV5-1	TRBJ2-5	CASSTGPGETQYF
TRBV15	TRBJ2-7	CATSSGLAGTYEQYF
TRBV9	TRBJ1-1	CASSDTGIGTEAFF
TRBV2	TRBJ1-6	CASRVLQGANSPLHF
TRBV23-1	TRBJ2-7	CASRRGFNEQYF
TRBV7-6	TRBJ1-4	CASSSTIPGGGNEKLFF
TRBV29-1	TRBJ1-2	CSVSLTGSGDYGYTF
TRBV6-1	TRBJ1-5	CASSEASRENQPQHF
TRBV19	TRBJ1-2	CASASGGNYGYTF
TRBV5-6	TRBJ2-7	CASSLLYTIYEQYF
TRBV19	TRBJ2-7	CASSRGMTSYEQYF
TRBV13	TRBJ2-3	CASRDRQGTDTQYF
TRBV18	TRBJ1-1	CASSPTENPEAFF
TRBV10-1	TRBJ1-2	CASSPGKNYGYTF
TRBV9	TRBJ1-6	CASSENRGQGPLHF
TRBV11-3	TRBJ1-1	CASSSGIWGGPNTEAFF
TRBV5-1	TRBJ2-7	CASSWGLSSYEQYF
TRBV30	TRBJ2-7	CAWSVSQRGVSYEQYF
TRBV7-7	TRBJ2-1	CASSGGTGSSNEQFF
TRBV27	TRBJ1-6	CASSLYDGSNSPLHF
TRBV19	TRBJ1-6	CASRDRDITSPLHF
TRBV25-1	TRBJ2-3	CASSEYLQAGTDTQYF
TRBV19	TRBJ2-5	CASSSSLAGGQETQYF
TRBV9	TRBJ1-2	CASSVTTGYGYTF